This T cell receptor (beta chain) was obtained from a study of blood T cells in healthy people across ages. Study-level findings and limits: Naive T cell percentage and TCR beta diversity correlated strongly.

With 0 bases removed from V and 2 bases from J, the gap between germline ends came to 13 bases. Germline values: CDR1 LGHNA, CDR2 YSLEER. CDR3 size: 16 residues. Only a few counts were recorded for this clonotype. Its specificity is unknown. Primers used in a second PCR of roughly 6 to 11 cycles were a sample-barcoded 5' primer and a J-beta primer mix. TCRdb independently ran MiXCR on the 5' RACE reads; one entry per CDR3 protein. The data hold about 1.1 million distinct CDR3 sequences, with approximately 38% observed a single time. The sequence was collected from a man younger than 35 in good health. The sequenced sample consisted of blood. J is TRBJ1-2 and V is TRBV4-3; D unresolved. The CDR3 sequence: CASSQDYAGSNYGYTF. The DNA of the CDR3 is TGCGCCAGCAGCCAAGATTACGCAGGCTCCAACTATGGCTACACCTTC.